These T cell receptor beta chains were read from a single sample in a study of cytomegalovirus exposure and HLA in healthy donors. The assay was immunoSEQ multiplex PCR, and TCRdb's table has in-frame clones only and misses some. This table has approximately 180,000 clones, 70% to 85% appearing once. The specimen was PBMCs. The receptors were gathered from a man younger than 35 in good health and CMV-seronegative. The CDR3 runs from the conserved cysteine through the conserved F or W. The order of the fields is D gene, J gene, V gene, clone size, CDR3 DNA, CDR3 protein. The D gene is left open where the match is weak. Some rows mark clone size as missing; the rest say once, few, many or name a class of expanded clone.

>NA|TRBJ2-2|TRBV6-6|NA
TGTGCCAGCAGTCCACCCGGGGTCACCGGGGAGCTGTTTTTT
CASSPPGVTGELFF
>NA|TRBJ2-3|TRBV7-9|once
TGTGCCAGCAGCGCTATTGACAGCAACACAGATACGCAGTATTTT
CASSAIDSNTDTQYF
>TRBD2|TRBJ2-2|TRBV28|NA
TGTGCCAGCAGAGCCAGCGGGACGAACACCGGGGAGCTGTTTTTT
CASRASGTNTGELFF
>NA|TRBJ2-1|TRBV5-1|many
TGCGCCAGCAGCTTGGTGGAGGGGTTCGATGAGCAGTTCTTC
CASSLVEGFDEQFF
>NA|TRBJ2-6|TRBV7-6|once
TGTGCCAGCAGCTTACTCATCCGGGGGGCTAGCCTCACCTCTGGGGCCAACGTCCTGACTTTC
CASSLLIRGASLTSGANVLTF
>TRBD1|TRBJ1-6|TRBV5-1|NA
TGCGCCAGCAGCCCGGACAGGCCAGGGTGGAGTGGGTCACCCCTCCACTTT
CASSPDRPGWSGSPLHF
>TRBD2|TRBJ2-7|TRBV7-9|NA
TGTTCCAGCAGCTTGGGGGGGGAGAAGGCGTACGAGCAGTACTTC
CSSSLGGEKAYEQYF
>TRBD1|TRBJ1-2|TRBV28|NA
TGTGCCAGCACCTTGGGACAGGGGTATGACTATGGCTACACCTTC
CASTLGQGYDYGYTF
>TRBD1|TRBJ2-5|TRBV6-1|NA
TGTGCCAGCAGCAGACAGGGGTTAGGGGAGACCCAGTACTTC
CASSRQGLGETQYF
>NA|TRBJ2-7|TRBV14|NA
TGTGCCAGCAGCGCCAGGACAGTCCACCCCTACGAGCAGTACTTC
CASSARTVHPYEQYF
>TRBD2|TRBJ2-1|TRBV11-2|NA
TGTGCCAGCAGACTCTCCCCGGGACTAGCTTTTGAGCAGTTCTTC
CASRLSPGLAFEQFF
>NA|TRBJ1-5|TRBV28|NA
TGTGCCAGCAGGTTGAGGCGTGTAGCGGGAAATCAGCCCCAGCATTTT
CASRLRRVAGNQPQHF
>NA|TRBJ2-3|TRBV5-5|NA
TGTGCCAGCAGCCAAAGCACAGATACGCAGTATTTT
CASSQSTDTQYF
>TRBD2|TRBJ2-1|TRBV4-3|few
TGCGCCAGCAGCCAAGATCATGCCGGACTAGCTTGGGAGCAGTTCTTC
CASSQDHAGLAWEQFF
>NA|TRBJ2-7|TRBV25-1|NA
TGTGCCAGCCATGACCCGACAGCTCCCTACGAGCAGTACTTC
CASHDPTAPYEQYF
>TRBD1|TRBJ2-1|TRBV19|NA
TGTGCCAGTAGAGGTTCAGGGGGCCGAACCTACAATGAGCAGTTCTTC
CASRGSGGRTYNEQFF
>TRBD1|TRBJ2-2|TRBV10-2|NA
TGCGCCAGCAGCTATTCGACAGGGGCAAACACCGGGGAGCTGTTTTTT
CASSYSTGANTGELFF
>NA|TRBJ1-2|TRBV28|once
TGTGCCACCGACGGGATGCGAGTTATTGGTGGCTACACCTTC
CATDGMRVIGGYTF
>NA|TRBJ1-1|TRBV9|NA
TGTGCCAGCAGCGTAGCGCCGGGCGGGGTGTTCCCTAGGAACACTGAAGCTTTCTTT
CASSVAPGGVFPRNTEAFF
>TRBD2|TRBJ2-1|TRBV4-3|NA
TGCGCCAGCAGCCCATTAGCGGGATCCTCCTACAATGAGCAGTTCTTC
CASSPLAGSSYNEQFF
>NA|TRBJ2-5|TRBV27|NA
TGTGCCTCCCAGACACGAGAGACCCAGTACTTC
CASQTRETQYF
>NA|TRBJ2-7|TRBV10-2|NA
TGCGCCAGCAGTGAGTCGACGGGAGACGAGCAGTACTTC
CASSESTGDEQYF
>NA|TRBJ2-4|TRBV27|NA
TGTGCCAGCAGTGACAATTGGGTCAAAAACATTCAGTACTTC
CASSDNWVKNIQYF
>NA|TRBJ2-1|TRBV19|NA
TGTGCCAGTAGTATAGATCGCGACAGCCAGTTCTTC
CASSIDRDSQFF
>TRBD1|TRBJ1-4|TRBV28|once
TGTGCCAGCAGGGACAGGGTTTATGAAAAACTGTTTTTT
CASRDRVYEKLFF
>NA|TRBJ1-2|TRBV5-6|NA
TGTGCCAGCAGCTCGGACAACAGTTATGGTTACACCTTC
CASSSDNSYGYTF
>NA|TRBJ2-5|TRBV7-7|NA
TGTGCTAGCAGCTTATCCCAGGGGGGTGAAGAGACCCAGTACTTC
CASSLSQGGEETQYF
>NA|TRBJ2-7|TRBV6-1|NA
TGTGCCAGCAGTGGTTTCGGGCAGGGCATCAACGAGCAGTACTTC
CASSGFGQGINEQYF
>NA|TRBJ2-3|TRBV5-4|once
TGTGCCAGCAGTTCGGTAGCAGTCCCGATCACAGATACGCAGTATTTT
CASSSVAVPITDTQYF
>NA|TRBJ2-1|TRBV6-1|NA
TGTGCCAGCAGTGACTGGGTTAGACAGTACTCCTACAATGAGCAGTTCTTC
CASSDWVRQYSYNEQFF
>NA|TRBJ2-1|TRBV25-1|NA
TGTGCCAGCAGTGAAACAGGGAAGTATCTCAATGAGCAGTTCTTC
CASSETGKYLNEQFF
>TRBD1|TRBJ1-3|TRBV5-1|NA
TGCGCCAGCAGCCTCCGGGACAGGTCGTCTGGAAACACCATATATTTT
CASSLRDRSSGNTIYF
>NA|TRBJ1-2|TRBV7-9|NA
TGTGCCAGCAGCTTGGCCAATCATATAGGCTACACCTTC
CASSLANHIGYTF
>TRBD2|TRBJ2-1|TRBV14|NA
TGTGCCAGCAGCCAAGACCTAGCGGACAATGAGCAGTTCTTC
CASSQDLADNEQFF
>NA|TRBJ2-7|TRBV28|NA
TGTGCCAGCAGTCCTGAGGCGTTGTCGGGTGAGCAGTACTTC
CASSPEALSGEQYF
>TRBD2|TRBJ2-7|TRBV19|NA
TGTGCCAGTAGACAGACGGGGGGAGGAACGAAGCAGTACTTC
CASRQTGGGTKQYF
>NA|TRBJ1-2|TRBV10-3|NA
TGTGCCATCAGTGAGGGACGGGAAGCTAACTATGGCTACACCTTC
CAISEGREANYGYTF
>NA|TRBJ2-7|TRBV4-3|NA
TGCGCCAGCAGCCAAGATACAGGGTTTAGCGAGCAGTACTTC
CASSQDTGFSEQYF
>NA|TRBJ2-5|TRBV28|NA
TGTGCCAGCAGTTTCACCGGGGGTCAAGAGACCCAGTACTTC
CASSFTGGQETQYF
>TRBD2|TRBJ2-1|TRBV4-2|NA
TGTGCCAGCAGCCAAGATCTTGCAGGACTAGCGGGGGGGCCAGTGGGGAATGAGCAGTTCTTC
CASSQDLAGLAGGPVGNEQFF
>NA|TRBJ1-3|TRBV6-5|NA
TGTGCCAGCAGCCAGACAGGCTCTGGAAACACCATATATTTT
CASSQTGSGNTIYF
>TRBD2|TRBJ2-1|TRBV14|NA
TGTGCCAGCAGCCAGATAACTAGCGGGAGGTACAATGAGCAGTTCTTC
CASSQITSGRYNEQFF
>NA|TRBJ2-7|TRBV5-5|NA
TGTGCCAGCAGCTTGGGGCTAGCGTGGGACGAGCAGTACTTC
CASSLGLAWDEQYF
>TRBD2|TRBJ2-3|TRBV5-4|NA
TGTGCCAGCAGCTCCGGGACTAGCGGTACAGATACGCAGTATTTT
CASSSGTSGTDTQYF
>TRBD2|TRBJ2-7|TRBV5-7|few
TGTGCCAGCAGCTTGGTCCCGGGACTACAGTACGAGCAGTACTTC
CASSLVPGLQYEQYF
>TRBD2|TRBJ2-7|TRBV7-9|NA
TGTGCCAGCAGCTTACGGAGCGGGAGGGCCATTCGCGAGCAGTACTTC
CASSLRSGRAIREQYF
>NA|TRBJ2-7|TRBV7-9|once
TGTGCCAGCAGCCCCCCCGACCCGAGGGGGTACGAGCAGTACTTC
CASSPPDPRGYEQYF
>TRBD1|TRBJ2-7|TRBV30|NA
TGTGCCTGGCGACAGGGGTACGAGCAGTACTTC
CAWRQGYEQYF